What follows is one T cell receptor (beta chain) and its context. TCRdb reprocessed the 5' RACE reads, with one entry per CDR3 protein and no DNA. The sample is made up of some 600,000 distinct CDR3 sequences, and the top ten hold 3% to 4.5% of it. Germline assignment: CDR1 MNHEY and CDR2 SMNVEV (reference sequence). The CDR3 extends over 16 amino acids. The data were obtained in a study of T cells expressing NK-cell markers. The chain is built from TRBV27 and TRBJ2-7; with no DNA, the TCRdb D assignment of TRBD1 cannot be verified. Specimen: blood T cells: a sorted CD56 or NKG2C T cell subset, CD4+ or CD8+ T cells, or bulk PBMC T cells (not recorded which). This TCR derives from a young man in good health. CDR3 sequence: CASSLKPRADSYEQYF.